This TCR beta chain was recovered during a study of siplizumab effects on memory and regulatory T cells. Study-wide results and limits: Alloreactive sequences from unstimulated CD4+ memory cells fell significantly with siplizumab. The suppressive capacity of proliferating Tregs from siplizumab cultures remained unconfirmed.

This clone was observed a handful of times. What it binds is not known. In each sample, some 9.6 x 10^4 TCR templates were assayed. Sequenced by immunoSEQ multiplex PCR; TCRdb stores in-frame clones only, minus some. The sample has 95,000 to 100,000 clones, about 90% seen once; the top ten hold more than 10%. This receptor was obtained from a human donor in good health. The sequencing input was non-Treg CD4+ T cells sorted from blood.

CDR3 sequence (DNA): TGTGCCAGCAGTCGAATGACCTCCTCGGATGGCTACACCTTC. This encodes CASSRMTSSDGYTF. The rearrangement links TRBV6-5 to TRBJ1-2, with D unclear. Trimming took off 5 bases at V and 6 bases at J, with 16 bases between the two ends. Per the germline V gene, CDR1 is MNHEY and CDR2 is SVGAGI. This CDR3 region has 14 residues.